A single T cell receptor (beta chain) is shown here with its context. Its cognate antigen is unknown. Looked up from germline, CDR1 is MNHNS and CDR2 is SASEGT. The CDR3 sequence is 12 residues long. Between the trimmed V and J ends, which lost 2 bases and 10 bases, there was a span of 8 bases. The sample originates from a study of T cell responses to AZD1222 COVID-19 vaccine. The study's findings and limits: Just a handful of people given AZD1222 tested seropositive at baseline. Along spike, vaccine-associated CD4 TCRs were found throughout, with dominance at 160-218 and 743-854.

Assay used: immunoSEQ multiplex PCR; TCRdb lists only in-frame clones, some missing. The data contain roughly 100,000 clones, approximately 86% of them singletons. This rearrangement joins TRBV6-1 to TRBJ2-2, with a weak D call TRBD2 (7 bases). The material was peripheral blood, obtained on day 0 of AZD1222 vaccination. This TCR derives from an adult in good health. The CDR3 reads CASSERGAELFF. The CDR3 region has the DNA TGTGCCAGCAGTGAACGGGGGGCGGAGCTGTTTTTT.